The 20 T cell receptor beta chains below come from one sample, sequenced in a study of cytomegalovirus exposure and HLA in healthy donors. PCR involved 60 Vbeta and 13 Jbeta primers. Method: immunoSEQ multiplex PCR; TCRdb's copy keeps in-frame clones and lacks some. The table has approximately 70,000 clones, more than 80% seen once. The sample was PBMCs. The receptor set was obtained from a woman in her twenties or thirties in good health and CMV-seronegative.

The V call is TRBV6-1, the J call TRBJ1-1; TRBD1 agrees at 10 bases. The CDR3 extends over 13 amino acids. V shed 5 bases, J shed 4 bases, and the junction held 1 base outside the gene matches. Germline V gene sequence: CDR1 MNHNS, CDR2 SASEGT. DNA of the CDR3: TGTGCCAGCAGTCGACAGGGGGCCACTGAAGCTTTCTTT. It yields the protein CASSRQGATEAFF.

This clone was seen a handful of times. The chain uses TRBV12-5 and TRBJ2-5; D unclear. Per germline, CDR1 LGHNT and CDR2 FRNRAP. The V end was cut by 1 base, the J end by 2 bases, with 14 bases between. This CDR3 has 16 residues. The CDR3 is CASGLGSQLRQETQYF. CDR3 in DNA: TGTGCTAGTGGTTTGGGTTCCCAGTTGAGGCAAGAGACCCAGTACTTC.

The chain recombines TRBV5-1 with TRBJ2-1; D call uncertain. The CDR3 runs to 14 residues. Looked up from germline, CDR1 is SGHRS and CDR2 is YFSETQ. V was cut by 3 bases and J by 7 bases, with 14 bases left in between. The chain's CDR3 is CASSSSGLVNEQFF. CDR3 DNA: TGCGCCAGCAGCTCTTCGGGTCTTGTTAATGAGCAGTTCTTC.

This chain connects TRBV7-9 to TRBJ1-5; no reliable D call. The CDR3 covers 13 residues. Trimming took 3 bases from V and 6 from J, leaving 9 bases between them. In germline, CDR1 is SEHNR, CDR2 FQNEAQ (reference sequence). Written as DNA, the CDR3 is TGTGCCAGCAGCTTTGCTTTTAGTCAGCCCCAGCATTTT. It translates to CASSFAFSQPQHF.

The CDR3 DNA is TGTGCCAGCAGCCTATTGACAGGGGGCTCTTCTAACTATGGCTACACCTTC. Its protein product is CASSLLTGGSSNYGYTF. The chain has TRBV14 and TRBJ1-2, with 10 bases that match TRBD1. Germline V gene lookup returns CDR1 SGHDN and CDR2 FVKESK. V gave up 4 bases and J gave up 0 bases; unmatched junction bases: 8. The CDR3 totals 17 residues.

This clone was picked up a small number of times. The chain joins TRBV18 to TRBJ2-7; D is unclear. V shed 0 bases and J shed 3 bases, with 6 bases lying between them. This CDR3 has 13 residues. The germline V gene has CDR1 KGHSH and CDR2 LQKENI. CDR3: CASSPPSRYEQYF. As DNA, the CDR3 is TGTGCCAGCTCACCACCGTCCCGCTACGAGCAGTACTTC.

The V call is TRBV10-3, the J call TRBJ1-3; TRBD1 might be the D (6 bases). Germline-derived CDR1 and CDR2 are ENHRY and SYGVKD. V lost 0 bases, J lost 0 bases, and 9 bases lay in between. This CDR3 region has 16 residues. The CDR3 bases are TGTGCCATCAGTGAGTCGGGGGCGATCTCTGGAAACACCATATATTTT. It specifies CAISESGAISGNTIYF.

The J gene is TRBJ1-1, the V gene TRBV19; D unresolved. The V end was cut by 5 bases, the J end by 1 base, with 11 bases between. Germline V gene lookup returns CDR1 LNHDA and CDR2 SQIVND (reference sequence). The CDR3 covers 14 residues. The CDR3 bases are TGTGCCAGTAGTGGGAGTATGGGGAACACTGAAGCTTTCTTT. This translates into CASSGSMGNTEAFF.

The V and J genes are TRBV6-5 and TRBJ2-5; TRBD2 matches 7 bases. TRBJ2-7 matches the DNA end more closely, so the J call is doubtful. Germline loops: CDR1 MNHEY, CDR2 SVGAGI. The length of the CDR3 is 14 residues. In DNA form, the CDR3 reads TGTGCCAGCAGGCCCCCGGGGGGTACCTACGAGCAGTACTTC. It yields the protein CASRPPGGTYEQYF.

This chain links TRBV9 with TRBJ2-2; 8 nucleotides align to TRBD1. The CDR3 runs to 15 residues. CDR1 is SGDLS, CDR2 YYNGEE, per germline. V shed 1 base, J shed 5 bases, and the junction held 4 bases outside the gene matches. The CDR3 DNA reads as TGTGCCAGCAGCGTATACGGACAGGGAACCGGGGAGCTGTTTTTT. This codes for CASSVYGQGTGELFF.

CDR3 coding DNA: TGTGCCAGCAGCTTAGAGGCGGCCCTAGCGGGGGTCCCCCCTCGGGGTGAGCAGTTCTTC. It specifies CASSLEAALAGVPPRGEQFF. The chain links TRBV11-2 to TRBJ2-1; TRBD2 aligns across 10 bases. There are 20 residues in the CDR3. CDR1 and CDR2 (germline): SGHAT, FQNNGV. Trimming removed 0 bases from V and 9 bases from J; junction bases left unmatched: 20.

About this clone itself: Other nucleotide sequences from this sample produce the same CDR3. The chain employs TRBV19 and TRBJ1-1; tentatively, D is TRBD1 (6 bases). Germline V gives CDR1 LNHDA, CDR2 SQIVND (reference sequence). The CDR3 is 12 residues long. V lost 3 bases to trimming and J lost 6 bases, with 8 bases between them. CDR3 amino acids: CASSITGSEAFF. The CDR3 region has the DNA TGTGCCAGTAGTATTACAGGGTCTGAAGCTTTCTTT.

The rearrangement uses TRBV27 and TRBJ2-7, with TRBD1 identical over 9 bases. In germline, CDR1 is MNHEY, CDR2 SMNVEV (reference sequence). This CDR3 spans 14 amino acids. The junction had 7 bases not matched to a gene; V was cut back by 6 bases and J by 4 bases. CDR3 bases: TGTGCCAGCAGCCGGGACAGGGACTTATACGAGCAGTACTTC. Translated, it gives CASSRDRDLYEQYF.

The CDR3 region is CASSYRGQVNTEAFF. The CDR3 coding sequence is TGTGCCAGCAGTTACCGGGGTCAGGTGAACACTGAAGCTTTCTTT. The chain links TRBV11-2 to TRBJ1-1; D gene uncertain. With 6 bases removed from V and 0 bases from J, the gap between germline ends came to 14 bases. This CDR3 has 15 amino acids. Germline V gene data show CDR1 as SGHAT and CDR2 as FQNNGV.

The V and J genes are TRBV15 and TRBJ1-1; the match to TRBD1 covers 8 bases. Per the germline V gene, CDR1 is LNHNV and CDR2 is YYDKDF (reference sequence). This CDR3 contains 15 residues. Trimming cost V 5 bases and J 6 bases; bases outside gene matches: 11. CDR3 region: CATSGRQGAAAEAFF. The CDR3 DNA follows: TGTGCCACCAGCGGCAGGCAGGGGGCTGCGGCTGAAGCTTTCTTT.

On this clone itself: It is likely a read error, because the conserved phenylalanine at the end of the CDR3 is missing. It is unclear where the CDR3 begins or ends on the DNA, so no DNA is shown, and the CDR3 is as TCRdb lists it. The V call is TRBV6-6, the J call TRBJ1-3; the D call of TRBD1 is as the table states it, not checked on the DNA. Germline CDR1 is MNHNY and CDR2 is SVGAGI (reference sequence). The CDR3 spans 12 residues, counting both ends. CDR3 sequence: CASSYSTGSLQK.

CDR3 nucleotides: TGTGCCAGCAGCCCGGGGACAGGGAGCAATGAGCAGTTCTTC. It codes for CASSPGTGSNEQFF. This chain connects TRBV11-2 to TRBJ2-1; TRBD1 agrees at 9 bases. This CDR3 spans 14 amino acids. The germline gives CDR1 SGHAT, CDR2 FQNNGV. J gave up 6 bases and V 5 bases, and 5 bases lay outside the gene matches.

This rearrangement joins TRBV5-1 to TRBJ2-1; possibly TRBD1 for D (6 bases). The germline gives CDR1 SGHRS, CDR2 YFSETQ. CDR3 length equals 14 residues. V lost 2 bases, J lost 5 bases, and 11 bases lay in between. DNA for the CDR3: TGCGCCAGCAGCTTATGGGACACCGACAATGAGCAGTTCTTC. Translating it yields CASSLWDTDNEQFF.

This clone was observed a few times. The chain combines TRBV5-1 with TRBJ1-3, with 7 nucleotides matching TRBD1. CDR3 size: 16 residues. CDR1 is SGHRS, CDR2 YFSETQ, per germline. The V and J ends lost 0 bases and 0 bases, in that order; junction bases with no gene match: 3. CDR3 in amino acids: CASSLGDSFSGNTIYF. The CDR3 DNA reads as TGCGCCAGCAGCTTGGGGGACAGTTTCTCTGGAAACACCATATATTTT.

DNA for the CDR3: TGTGCCAGCAGTGATAGGCGACTATTACTTGGGCGCACCTTC. This codes for CASSDRRLLLGRTF. This chain joins TRBV25-1 and TRBJ1-2; D is ambiguous. Germline-derived CDR1 and CDR2 are MGHDK and SYGVNS. The CDR3 runs to 14 residues. V dropped 3 bases and J dropped 13 bases, with 21 bases sitting between them.